These T cell receptor beta chains were read from a single sample in a study of cytotoxic CD8 clonotypes in ibrutinib-treated CLL. The method was immunoSEQ multiplex PCR; TCRdb's version includes in-frame clones alone and lacks a portion of them. The table has more than 200,000 clones, roughly 74% seen once. The sequenced sample was PBMCs, obtained after 24 months of ibrutinib treatment. Receptors were obtained from a human donor with chronic lymphocytic leukemia. The CDR3 runs from the conserved cysteine through the conserved F or W. D genes are given only for firm matches. Clone size is given for some rows only: seen once, a few or many times, or a class if the clone is expanded.

abundance: NA
v_gene: TRBV5-4
j_gene: TRBJ1-4
d_gene: NA
CDR3aa: CASSLGTVGEKLFF
CDR3nt: TGTGCCAGCAGCTTGGGGACGGTTGGCGAAAAACTGTTTTTT

abundance: NA
v_gene: TRBV10-3
j_gene: TRBJ1-4
d_gene: NA
CDR3aa: CAISEEDEKLFF
CDR3nt: TGTGCCATCAGTGAGGAAGATGAAAAACTGTTTTTT

abundance: NA
v_gene: TRBV27
j_gene: TRBJ2-7
d_gene: NA
CDR3aa: CASSLSRSSYEQYF
CDR3nt: TGTGCCAGCAGTTTATCCAGATCATCCTACGAGCAGTACTTC

abundance: NA
v_gene: TRBV27
j_gene: TRBJ1-2
d_gene: NA
CDR3aa: CASSFQREIVGGYTF
CDR3nt: TGTGCCAGCAGTTTTCAACGAGAAATTGTGGGTGGCTACACCTTC

abundance: NA
v_gene: TRBV9
j_gene: TRBJ2-1
d_gene: TRBD2
CDR3aa: CASSVAGVAGIYNEQFF
CDR3nt: TGTGCCAGCAGCGTAGCTGGGGTAGCGGGGATATACAATGAGCAGTTCTTC

abundance: NA
v_gene: TRBV19
j_gene: TRBJ1-3
d_gene: NA
CDR3aa: CATHRATTIYF
CDR3nt: TGTGCCACCCACAGAGCTACCACCATATATTTT

abundance: NA
v_gene: TRBV9
j_gene: TRBJ2-1
d_gene: NA
CDR3aa: CASSVDQWSYNEQFF
CDR3nt: TGTGCCAGCAGCGTAGATCAGTGGTCCTACAATGAGCAGTTCTTC

abundance: NA
v_gene: TRBV11-2
j_gene: TRBJ2-1
d_gene: NA
CDR3aa: CASSLEGEQFF
CDR3nt: TGTGCCAGCAGCTTAGAAGGTGAGCAGTTCTTC

abundance: NA
v_gene: TRBV29-1
j_gene: TRBJ2-2
d_gene: NA
CDR3aa: CSVVANTGELFF
CDR3nt: TGCAGCGTTGTTGCGAACACCGGGGAGCTGTTTTTT

abundance: once
v_gene: TRBV4-3
j_gene: TRBJ2-7
d_gene: NA
CDR3aa: CASSQGPSPYEQYF
CDR3nt: TGCGCCAGCAGCCAAGGTCCAAGCCCCTACGAGCAGTACTTC

abundance: NA
v_gene: TRBV5-1
j_gene: TRBJ1-1
d_gene: NA
CDR3aa: CASSLRAGNTEAFF
CDR3nt: TGCGCCAGCAGCCTGAGGGCAGGGAACACTGAAGCTTTCTTT

abundance: NA
v_gene: TRBV4-2
j_gene: TRBJ2-5
d_gene: NA
CDR3aa: CASSHGETQYF
CDR3nt: TGTGCCAGCAGCCACGGGGAGACCCAGTACTTC

abundance: NA
v_gene: TRBV29-1
j_gene: TRBJ1-6
d_gene: NA
CDR3aa: CSVSTDNSPLHF
CDR3nt: TGCAGCGTGTCGACGGATAATTCACCCCTCCACTTT

abundance: NA
v_gene: TRBV27
j_gene: TRBJ2-7
d_gene: NA
CDR3aa: CASSPRTEKVYEQYF
CDR3nt: TGTGCCAGCAGTCCCCGGACAGAAAAAGTCTACGAGCAGTACTTC

abundance: NA
v_gene: TRBV9
j_gene: TRBJ1-2
d_gene: TRBD1
CDR3aa: CASSLLDRDLGYTF
CDR3nt: TGTGCCAGCAGCCTCCTAGACAGGGATCTTGGCTACACCTTC

abundance: NA
v_gene: TRBV27
j_gene: TRBJ2-1
d_gene: NA
CDR3aa: CASSLAPFGNEQFF
CDR3nt: TGTGCCAGCAGTTTAGCCCCATTCGGCAATGAGCAGTTCTTC

abundance: NA
v_gene: TRBV9
j_gene: TRBJ2-7
d_gene: NA
CDR3aa: CASSPRGGGSYEQYF
CDR3nt: TGTGCCAGCAGCCCCCGTGGAGGAGGGTCCTACGAGCAGTACTTC

abundance: NA
v_gene: TRBV6-6
j_gene: TRBJ2-7
d_gene: NA
CDR3aa: CASSQRVSYEQYF
CDR3nt: TGTGCCAGCAGTCAACGGGTCTCCTACGAGCAGTACTTC

abundance: NA
v_gene: TRBV5-3
j_gene: TRBJ1-5
d_gene: TRBD1
CDR3aa: CARSGDRVDQPQHF
CDR3nt: TGTGCCAGAAGCGGGGACAGGGTCGATCAGCCCCAGCATTTT

abundance: NA
v_gene: TRBV9
j_gene: TRBJ2-2
d_gene: NA
CDR3aa: CASSVEGTRSFRELFF
CDR3nt: TGTGCCAGCAGCGTAGAGGGGACCCGATCGTTCAGGGAGCTGTTTTTT

abundance: NA
v_gene: TRBV7-3
j_gene: TRBJ2-1
d_gene: TRBD1
CDR3aa: CASSRPSGTGVNEQFF
CDR3nt: TGTGCCAGCAGCCGCCCATCCGGGACAGGGGTCAATGAGCAGTTCTTC

abundance: once
v_gene: TRBV5-4
j_gene: TRBJ1-4
d_gene: TRBD1
CDR3aa: CASSLLQGENEKLFF
CDR3nt: TGTGCCAGCAGCTTGCTACAGGGGGAAAATGAAAAACTGTTTTTT

abundance: NA
v_gene: TRBV6-6
j_gene: TRBJ2-3
d_gene: NA
CDR3aa: CASSGYGQSTDTQYF
CDR3nt: TGTGCCAGCAGTGGATATGGACAGAGCACAGATACGCAGTATTTT